This is a list of T cell receptor beta chains from one sample in a study of control samples from healthy donors and cancer patients. Produced via immunoSEQ multiplex PCR; TCRdb's table is partial and in-frame only. The table shows roughly 400,000 clones, with around 90% occurring only once. Sequencing was carried out using PBMCs. All receptors derive from a man aged 40-49 years with head and neck cancer. CDR3s include the opening cysteine and the closing phenylalanine or tryptophan. A D gene is named only where the DNA matches it firmly.

TRBV4-2	TRBJ1-1	-	TGTGCCAGCAGCCAAGATCTAAGGTCGGACGCGGAAGCTTTCTTT	CASSQDLRSDAEAFF
TRBV27	TRBJ1-6	-	TGTGCCAGCAGTCTCTATCCCGGGACTGACAATTCACCCCTCCACTTT	CASSLYPGTDNSPLHF
TRBV19	TRBJ2-1	-	TGTGCCAGTAGGCTTGGCTCCAATGAGCAGTTCTTC	CASRLGSNEQFF
TRBV19	TRBJ1-6	TRBD1	TGTGCCACCGAACCGGGACAGGGCCCAAGTTCACCCCTCCACTTT	CATEPGQGPSSPLHF
TRBV11-1	TRBJ1-2	-	TGTGCCAGCAGCTTATCCTCGGAGAACTATGGCTACACCTTC	CASSLSSENYGYTF
TRBV6-5	TRBJ2-7	TRBD1	TGTGCCAGCAGGCCCACAGGGGGCATCTACGAGCAGTACTTC	CASRPTGGIYEQYF
TRBV19	TRBJ1-4	TRBD1	TGTGCCAGTACTCGAGGGACAGCCATTGAAAAACTGTTTTTT	CASTRGTAIEKLFF
TRBV7-3	TRBJ2-2	TRBD2	TGTGCCAGCAGCCCCGGGGCGGGGGGGCCCCGGGAGCTGTTTTTT	CASSPGAGGPRELFF
TRBV24-1	TRBJ1-3	-	TGTGCCACCCAGGGGCGCGGAGGAAACACCATATATTTT	CATQGRGGNTIYF
TRBV11-2	TRBJ1-1	-	TGTGCCAGCACCCCCCGACAGGAAGCTTTCTTT	CASTPRQEAFF
TRBV18	TRBJ1-2	-	TGTGCCAGCTCACCGGAAATGATGAGTGGCTACACCTTC	CASSPEMMSGYTF
TRBV2	TRBJ2-5	-	TGTGCCAGCCTGAGACAGTTGGAGACCCAGTACTTC	CASLRQLETQYF
TRBV7-9	TRBJ2-7	TRBD1	TGTGCCAGCAGCTTAGCCGCGACAGGGGGCGAGCAGTACTTC	CASSLAATGGEQYF
TRBV9	TRBJ2-1	TRBD2	TGTGCCAGCAGCGTAGGGCTAGCGGGGGACAATGAGCAGTTCTTC	CASSVGLAGDNEQFF
TRBV5-1	TRBJ1-1	-	TGCGCCAGCAGCTTGCTCTCCCAGAACACTGAAGCTTTCTTT	CASSLLSQNTEAFF
TRBV5-8	TRBJ1-4	-	TGTGCCAGCGATCGCCGACCTACCTCAACTAATGAAAAACTGTTTTTT	CASDRRPTSTNEKLFF